These 22 T cell receptor beta chains were sequenced from one sample in a study of radiation and T cells in renal cell carcinoma. Here immunoSEQ multiplex PCR was the method, and the copy in TCRdb shows in-frame clones only, minus some. The table lists about 83,000 clones, over 80% of them singletons. Time point described: blood 4 weeks post-SBRT, at nephrectomy. Documented treatment: 15 Gy SBRT to primary tumor, nephrectomy 4 weeks later. The source was blood, collected from a patient whose treatment included radiotherapy and nephrectomy. The receptor set was obtained from a woman aged 60-75 years with renal cell carcinoma.

The rearrangement uses TRBV4-2 and TRBJ2-7; 7 nucleotides line up with TRBD1. Germline V gives CDR1 LGHNA, CDR2 YNFKEQ. The CDR3 is 14 residues long. V shed 4 bases and J 2 bases; nucleotides not matched to a gene: 5. This chain's CDR3 is CASSPYQGAYEQYF. The CDR3 nucleotides read TGTGCCAGCAGCCCCTACCAGGGGGCCTACGAGCAGTACTTC.

The V and J genes are TRBV7-2 and TRBJ2-3, with 9 bases lining up with TRBD2. Germline lookup yields CDR1 SGHTA and CDR2 FQGNSA. V shed 3 bases, J shed 5 bases, and the junction held 6 bases outside the gene matches. The CDR3 contains 15 residues. CDR3 protein: CASSLWRGGEDTQYF. The CDR3 DNA follows: TGTGCCAGCAGCTTGTGGCGGGGGGGCGAAGATACGCAGTATTTT.

The J gene is TRBJ2-3, the V gene TRBV2, with 7 bases fitting TRBD2. The trim removed 7 bases at V and 6 bases at J, leaving 4 bases unmatched. CDR3 length: 12 residues. Germline CDR1 reads SNHLY; CDR2 reads FYNNEI. CDR3 in DNA: TGTGCCAGCAAAATCGGGGGGGATACGCAGTATTTT. This codes for CASKIGGDTQYF.

This chain uses TRBV4-1 with TRBJ2-3, with 9 bases lining up with TRBD1. CDR3 length equals 17 residues. From germline, CDR1 is MGHRA and CDR2 YSYEKL. Trimming at V came to 4 bases and at J to 3 bases, leaving 11 bases not matched to a gene. This CDR3 reads CASSPPGQGYRTDTQYF. CDR3 bases: TGCGCCAGCAGCCCTCCGGGACAGGGATATCGGACAGATACGCAGTATTTT.

V and J are TRBV27 and TRBJ2-3; the D gene could be TRBD1 or TRBD2 (6 bases each). V lost 5 bases and J lost 6, with 18 bases in between. This CDR3 contains 15 residues. From germline, CDR1 is MNHEY and CDR2 SMNVEV (reference sequence). The CDR3 bases are TGTGCCAGCAGTCTCCCCAAGGGGGGCCGGGATACGCAGTATTTT. This sequence encodes CASSLPKGGRDTQYF.

V gene TRBV6-1 combines with J gene TRBJ2-5; TRBD1 matches 9 bases. The J call may not be correct, given that the DNA end is closer to TRBJ2-7. The CDR3 is 15 amino acids. Per the germline V gene, CDR1 is MNHNS and CDR2 is SASEGT. The CDR3 DNA reads as TGTGCCAGCAGATTGGGACAGGGCGATCGCTACGAGCAGTACTTC. It is translated as CASRLGQGDRYEQYF.

This clone has just a few counts. V gene TRBV29-1 combines with J gene TRBJ1-1; perhaps TRBD1 as D (6 bases). The CDR3 is 13 residues long. V shed 3 bases and J shed 0 bases, with 8 bases lying between them. Germline assignment: CDR1 SQVTM and CDR2 ANQGSEA. CDR3 nucleotides: TGCAGCGTTGAGGGGGGCATGAACACTGAAGCTTTCTTT. Amino acid sequence: CSVEGGMNTEAFF. Supplemented by reference TRBV29-1 and TRBJ1-1, the full variable domain reads SAVISQKPSRDICQRGTSLTIQCQVDSQVTMMFWYRQQPGQSLTLIATANQGSEATYESGFVIDKFPISRPNLTFSTLTVSNMSPEDSSIYLCSVEGGMNTEAFFGQGTRLTVV.

This clone has just one count. V and J are TRBV28 and TRBJ2-3; 15 bases are a match to TRBD2. The CDR3 consists of 19 residues. With 1 base clipped from V and 0 bases from J, the junction kept 5 bases outside the gene matches. Germline CDR1 MDHEN, CDR2 SYDVKM. The CDR3 spells CASSLSGTSGGPSTDTQYF. As DNA, the CDR3 is TGTGCCAGCAGTTTATCTGGGACTAGCGGGGGGCCGAGCACAGATACGCAGTATTTT.

This clone was counted a single time. The chain combines TRBV9 with TRBJ2-1; 7 positions agree with TRBD1. The CDR3 extends over 15 amino acids. V lost 0 bases, J lost 10 bases, and 10 bases stayed unmatched. Per germline, CDR1 SGDLS and CDR2 YYNGEE. The CDR3 DNA is TGTGCCAGCAGCGTAGTCGGGACAGCTACTGGGGAGCAGTTCTTC. It is translated as CASSVVGTATGEQFF.

This clone was observed a single time. The V call is TRBV19, the J call TRBJ1-1; D remains ambiguous. The CDR3 contains 15 residues. CDR1 LNHDA and CDR2 SQIVND come from the germline V gene (reference sequence). Trimming removed 7 bases at V and 0 bases at J, with 15 bases between. The chain's CDR3 is CASTSLGGMNTEAFF. CDR3 in DNA: TGTGCCAGTACTTCCTTAGGTGGGATGAACACTGAAGCTTTCTTT.

The chain has TRBV4-1 and TRBJ1-2; TRBD1 might be the D (6 bases). CDR1 and CDR2 (germline): MGHRA, YSYEKL. The CDR3 spans 14 residues. V lost 2 bases and J lost 4, with 11 bases in between. The CDR3 DNA is TGCGCCAGCAGCCAACGACAGGTTCTCTATGGCTACACCTTC. Translating it yields CASSQRQVLYGYTF.

V is TRBV5-8 and J is TRBJ1-1; D remains ambiguous. The CDR3 extends over 13 amino acids. The V gene lost 0 bases and the J gene lost 3 bases, with 6 bases spanning the gap. CDR1 SGHTS and CDR2 YDEGEE come from the germline V gene. Here the CDR3 reads CASSLEADTEAFF. CDR3 in DNA: TGTGCCAGCAGCTTGGAAGCTGACACTGAAGCTTTCTTT.

The gene calls are TRBV4-2 and TRBJ2-5, with D possibly called TRBD1 or TRBD2 (5 bases each). CDR1 and CDR2 from the germline V gene are LGHNA and YNFKEQ. This CDR3 comprises 17 residues. The germline V and J ends were trimmed by 4 bases and 0 bases, with 18 bases remaining between them. The CDR3 nucleotides are TGTGCCAGCAGCCCCTCCCGACAGCGGTCGTACCAAGAGACCCAGTACTTC. Translating it yields CASSPSRQRSYQETQYF.

V and J are TRBV27 and TRBJ2-3; the D is unclear. The V end was cut by 0 bases, the J end by 6 bases, with 7 bases between. CDR1 is MNHEY, CDR2 SMNVEV, per germline (reference sequence). The CDR3 runs to 13 residues. The CDR3 loop is CASSLSRADTQYF. CDR3 nucleotides: TGTGCCAGCAGTTTATCACGGGCGGATACGCAGTATTTT.

The chain links TRBV7-2 to TRBJ2-7; 10 bases fit TRBD1. With 4 bases clipped from V and 4 bases from J, the junction kept 7 bases outside the gene matches. Germline V lookup: CDR1 SGHTA, CDR2 FQGNSA. There are 15 residues in the CDR3. The CDR3 loop reads CASSSRDRGLYEQYF. The DNA for the CDR3 is TGTGCCAGCAGCTCACGTGACAGGGGGCTTTACGAGCAGTACTTC.

The chain combines TRBV11-2 with TRBJ2-1; D perhaps matches TRBD1 (7 bases). The CDR3 length is 14 residues. Looked up from germline, CDR1 is SGHAT and CDR2 is FQNNGV. The germline V and J ends were trimmed by 3 bases and 9 bases, with 15 bases remaining between them. CDR3 amino acids: CASSFQGGIGEQFF. The CDR3 DNA sequence: TGTGCCAGCAGCTTTCAGGGGGGAATAGGTGAGCAGTTCTTC.

The chain links TRBV28 to TRBJ1-4; TRBD1 agrees at 7 bases. CDR3 length equals 17 residues. Germline loops: CDR1 MDHEN, CDR2 SYDVKM. Germline trimming cut 10 bases from V and 3 bases from J; bases unmatched to any gene: 17. CDR3 nucleotide sequence: TGTGCCACCCTGGTTACAGGGGCTTGGGGAGCTAATGAAAAACTGTTTTTT. Its protein is CATLVTGAWGANEKLFF.

The chain recombines TRBV19 with TRBJ2-2; D not certain. This CDR3 is built from 13 residues. Germline-derived CDR1 and CDR2 are LNHDA and SQIVND (reference sequence). V dropped 6 bases and J dropped 1 base, with 6 bases sitting between them. DNA for the CDR3: TGTGCCAGTAGGTCACAGAACACCGGGGAGCTGTTTTTT. Its translation is CASRSQNTGELFF.

The V call is TRBV2, the J call TRBJ1-2, with D possibly matching TRBD1 (6 bases). Germline V gene data show CDR1 as SNHLY and CDR2 as FYNNEI. The CDR3 contains 12 residues. The ends were cut back, 8 bases at V and 4 bases at J, with 11 bases in the middle. The chain's CDR3 is CASCRGSYGYTF. The CDR3 DNA follows: TGTGCCAGCTGCAGGGGATCCTATGGCTACACCTTC.

The V and J genes are TRBV18 and TRBJ2-3; 12 bases are a match to TRBD2. Germline V CDR1 and CDR2: KGHSH, LQKENI. The V segment lost 4 bases and the J segment 4 bases; nucleotides outside the gene matches: 6. CDR3 length equals 16 residues. CDR3 nucleotides: TGTGCCAGCTCACGATCGGCTAGCGGGGGGGCAGATACGCAGTATTTT. Translation: CASSRSASGGADTQYF.

J is TRBJ2-7 and V is TRBV6-6, with 11 bases fitting TRBD1. Germline assignment: CDR1 MNHNY and CDR2 SVGAGI (reference sequence). The ends lost 6 bases at V and 4 bases at J; junction bases unmatched: 11. The CDR3 extends over 16 amino acids. The CDR3 loop is CASSLSRDRGGYEQYF. In DNA, the CDR3 is TGTGCCAGCAGCCTAAGCCGGGACAGGGGGGGATACGAGCAGTACTTC.

The chain combines TRBV2 with TRBJ1-2; TRBD1 aligns across 10 bases. The trim removed 9 bases at V and 3 bases at J, leaving 10 bases unmatched. Germline V CDR1 and CDR2: SNHLY, FYNNEI. The CDR3 contains 15 residues. CDR3 DNA sequence: TGTGCCAGTCGGACCTTGGGACAGGGGTACTATGGCTACACCTTC. It encodes CASRTLGQGYYGYTF.